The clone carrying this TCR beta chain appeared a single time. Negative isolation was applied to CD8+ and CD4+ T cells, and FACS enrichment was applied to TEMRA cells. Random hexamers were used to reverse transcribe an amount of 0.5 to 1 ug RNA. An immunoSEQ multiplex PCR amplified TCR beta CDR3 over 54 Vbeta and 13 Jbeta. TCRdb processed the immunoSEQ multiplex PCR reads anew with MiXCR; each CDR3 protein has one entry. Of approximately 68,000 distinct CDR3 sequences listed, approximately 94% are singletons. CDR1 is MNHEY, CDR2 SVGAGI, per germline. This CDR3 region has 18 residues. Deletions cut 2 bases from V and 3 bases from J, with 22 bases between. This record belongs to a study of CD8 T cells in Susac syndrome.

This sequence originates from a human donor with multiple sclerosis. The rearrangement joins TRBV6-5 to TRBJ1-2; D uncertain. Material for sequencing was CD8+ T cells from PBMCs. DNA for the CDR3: TGTGCCAGCAGTTACGTAGGACGGACGGCTCCCTCGGACTATGGCTACACCTTC. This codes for CASSYVGRTAPSDYGYTF.